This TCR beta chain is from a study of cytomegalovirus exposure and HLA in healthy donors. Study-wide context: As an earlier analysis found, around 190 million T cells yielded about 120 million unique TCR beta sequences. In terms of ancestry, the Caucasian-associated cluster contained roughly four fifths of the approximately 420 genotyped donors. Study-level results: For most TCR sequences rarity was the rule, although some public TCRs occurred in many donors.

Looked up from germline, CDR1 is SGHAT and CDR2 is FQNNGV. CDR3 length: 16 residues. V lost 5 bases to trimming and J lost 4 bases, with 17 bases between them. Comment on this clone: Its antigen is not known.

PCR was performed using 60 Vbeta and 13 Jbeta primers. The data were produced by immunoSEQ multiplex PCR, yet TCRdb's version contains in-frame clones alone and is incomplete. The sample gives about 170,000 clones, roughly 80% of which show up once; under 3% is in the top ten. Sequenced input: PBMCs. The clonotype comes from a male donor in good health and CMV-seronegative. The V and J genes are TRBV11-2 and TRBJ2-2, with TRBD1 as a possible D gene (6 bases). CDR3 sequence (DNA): TGTGCCAGCAGCATTTCAGGGGTTCGATCCACCGGGGAGCTGTTTTTT. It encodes CASSISGVRSTGELFF. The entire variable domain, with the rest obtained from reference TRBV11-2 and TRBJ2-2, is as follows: EAGVAQSPRYKIIEKRQSVAFWCNPISGHATLYWYQQILGQGPKLLIQFQNNGVVDDSQLPKDRFSAERLKGVDSTLKIQPAKLEDSAVYLCASSISGVRSTGELFFGEGSRLTVL.